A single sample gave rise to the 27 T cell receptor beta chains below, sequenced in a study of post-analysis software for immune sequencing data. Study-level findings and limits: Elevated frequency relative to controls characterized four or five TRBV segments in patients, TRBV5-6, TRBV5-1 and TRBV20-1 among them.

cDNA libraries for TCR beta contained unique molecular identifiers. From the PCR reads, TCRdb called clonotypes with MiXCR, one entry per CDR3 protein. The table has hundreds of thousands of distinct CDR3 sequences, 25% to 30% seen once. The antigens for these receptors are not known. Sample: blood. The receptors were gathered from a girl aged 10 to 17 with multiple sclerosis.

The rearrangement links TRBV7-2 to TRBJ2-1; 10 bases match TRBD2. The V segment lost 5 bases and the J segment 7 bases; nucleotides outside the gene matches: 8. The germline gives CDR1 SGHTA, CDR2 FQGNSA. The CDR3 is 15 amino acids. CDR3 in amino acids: CASSPAGTSVNEQFF. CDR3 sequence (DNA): TGTGCCAGCAGCCCGGCCGGGACTAGCGTGAATGAGCAGTTCTTC.

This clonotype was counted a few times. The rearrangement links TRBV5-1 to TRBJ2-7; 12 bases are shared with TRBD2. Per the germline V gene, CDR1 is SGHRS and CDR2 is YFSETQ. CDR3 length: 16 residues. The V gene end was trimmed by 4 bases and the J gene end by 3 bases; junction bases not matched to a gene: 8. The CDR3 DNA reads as TGCGCCAGCAGCCCGGAAGGACTAGCGGGGTACTACGAGCAGTACTTC. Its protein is CASSPEGLAGYYEQYF.

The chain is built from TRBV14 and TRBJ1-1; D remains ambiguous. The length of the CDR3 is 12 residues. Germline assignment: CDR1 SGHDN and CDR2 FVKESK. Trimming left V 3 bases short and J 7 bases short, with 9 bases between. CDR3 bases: TGTGCCAGCAGCCATTCTGGCTATGAAGCTTTCTTT. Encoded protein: CASSHSGYEAFF.

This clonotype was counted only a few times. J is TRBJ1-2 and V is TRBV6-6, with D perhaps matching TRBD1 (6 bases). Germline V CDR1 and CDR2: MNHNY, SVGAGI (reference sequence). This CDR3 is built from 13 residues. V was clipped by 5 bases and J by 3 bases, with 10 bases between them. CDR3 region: CASSDTGYYGYTF. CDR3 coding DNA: TGTGCCAGCAGTGATACAGGGTACTATGGCTACACCTTC.

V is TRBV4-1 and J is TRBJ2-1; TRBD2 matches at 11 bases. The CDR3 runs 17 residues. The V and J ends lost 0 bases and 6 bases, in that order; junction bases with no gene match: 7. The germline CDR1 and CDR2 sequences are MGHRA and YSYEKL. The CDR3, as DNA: TGCGCCAGCAGCCAAGAAGGGGGACTAGCGGTTTTCAATGAGCAGTTCTTC. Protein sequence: CASSQEGGLAVFNEQFF.

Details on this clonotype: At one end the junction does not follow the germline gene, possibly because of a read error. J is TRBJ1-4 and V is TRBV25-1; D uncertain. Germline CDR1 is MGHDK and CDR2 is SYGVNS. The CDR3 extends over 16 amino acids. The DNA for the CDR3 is TGTGCCAGCAGTGAATTTGGTGGACCTTTTAATGAAAAACGGTTTTTT. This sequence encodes CASSEFGGPFNEKRFF.

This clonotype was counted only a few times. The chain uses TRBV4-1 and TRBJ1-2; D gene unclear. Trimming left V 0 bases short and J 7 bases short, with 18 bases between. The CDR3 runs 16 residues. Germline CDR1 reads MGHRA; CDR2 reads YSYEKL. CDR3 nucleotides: TGCGCCAGCAGCCAAGATTACCCAGCTTTCGGGTCTGGCTACACCTTC. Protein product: CASSQDYPAFGSGYTF.

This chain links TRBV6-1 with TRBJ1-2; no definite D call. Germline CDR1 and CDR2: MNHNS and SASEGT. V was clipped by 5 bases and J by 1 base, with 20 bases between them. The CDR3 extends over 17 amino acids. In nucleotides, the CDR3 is TGTGCCAGCAGTCCATCACTTGGACGGAACTTTAACTATGGCTACACCTTC. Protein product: CASSPSLGRNFNYGYTF.

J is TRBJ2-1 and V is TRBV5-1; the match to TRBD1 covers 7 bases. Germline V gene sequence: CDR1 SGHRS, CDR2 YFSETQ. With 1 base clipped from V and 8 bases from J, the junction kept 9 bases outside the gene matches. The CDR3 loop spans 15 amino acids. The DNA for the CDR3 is TGCGCCAGCAGCTTGAGGGGGCCCTTGGGGGATGAGCAGTTCTTC. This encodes CASSLRGPLGDEQFF. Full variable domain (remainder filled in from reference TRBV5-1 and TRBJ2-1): KAGVTQTPRYLIKTRGQQVTLSCSPISGHRSVSWYQQTPGQGLQFLFEYFSETQRNKGNFPGRFSGRQFSNSRSEMNVSTLELGDSALYLCASSLRGPLGDEQFFGPGTRLTVL.

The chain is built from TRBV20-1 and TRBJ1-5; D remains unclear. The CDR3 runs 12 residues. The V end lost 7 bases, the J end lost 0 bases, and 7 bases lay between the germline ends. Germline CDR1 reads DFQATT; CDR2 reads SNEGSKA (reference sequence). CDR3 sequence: CSGTNSNQPQHF. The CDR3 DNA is TGCAGTGGGACGAATAGCAATCAGCCCCAGCATTTT.

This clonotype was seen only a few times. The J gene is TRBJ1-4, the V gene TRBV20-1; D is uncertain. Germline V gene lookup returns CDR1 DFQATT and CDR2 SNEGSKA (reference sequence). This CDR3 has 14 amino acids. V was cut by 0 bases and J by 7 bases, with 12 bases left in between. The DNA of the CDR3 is TGCAGTGCTAGAGAGTCCCCTGTCGTTGAAAAACTGTTTTTT. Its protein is CSARESPVVEKLFF.

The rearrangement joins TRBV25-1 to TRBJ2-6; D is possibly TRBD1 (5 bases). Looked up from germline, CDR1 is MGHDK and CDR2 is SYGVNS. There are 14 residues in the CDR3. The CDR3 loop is CEGSAGKRANVLTF. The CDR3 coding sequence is TGTGAAGGATCGGCAGGGAAGAGGGCCAACGTCCTGACTTTC.

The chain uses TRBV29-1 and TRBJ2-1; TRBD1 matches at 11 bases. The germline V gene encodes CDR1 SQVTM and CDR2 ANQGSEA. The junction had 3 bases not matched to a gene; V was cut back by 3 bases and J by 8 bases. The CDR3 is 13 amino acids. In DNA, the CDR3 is TGCAGCGTTGATCGGACAGGGGGCGATGAGCAGTTCTTC. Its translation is CSVDRTGGDEQFF.

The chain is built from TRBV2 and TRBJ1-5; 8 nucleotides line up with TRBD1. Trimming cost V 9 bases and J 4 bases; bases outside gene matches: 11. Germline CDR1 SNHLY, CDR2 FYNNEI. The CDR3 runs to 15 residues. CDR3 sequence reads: CASTPRRGRNQPQHF. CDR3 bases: TGTGCCAGTACTCCCCGCAGGGGGCGAAATCAGCCCCAGCATTTT.

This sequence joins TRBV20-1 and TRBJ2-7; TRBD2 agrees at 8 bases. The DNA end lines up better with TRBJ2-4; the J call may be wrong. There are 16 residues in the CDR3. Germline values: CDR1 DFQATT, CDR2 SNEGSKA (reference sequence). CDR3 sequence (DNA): TGCAGTGCTAGAGATCCCCAGCGGGAGACCAAAAACATTCAGTACTTC. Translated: CSARDPQRETKNIQYF.

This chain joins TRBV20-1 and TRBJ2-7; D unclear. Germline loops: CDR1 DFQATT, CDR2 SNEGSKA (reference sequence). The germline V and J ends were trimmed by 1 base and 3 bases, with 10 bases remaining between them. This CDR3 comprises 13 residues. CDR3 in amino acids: CSARATANYEQYF. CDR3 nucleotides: TGCAGTGCTAGAGCGACGGCCAACTACGAGCAGTACTTC.

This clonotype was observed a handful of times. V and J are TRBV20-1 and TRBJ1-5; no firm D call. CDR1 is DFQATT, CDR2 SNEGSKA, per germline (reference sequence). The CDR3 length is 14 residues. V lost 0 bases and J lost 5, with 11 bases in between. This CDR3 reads CSARDARRDQPQHF. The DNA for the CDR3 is TGCAGTGCTAGAGATGCACGGCGGGATCAGCCCCAGCATTTT.

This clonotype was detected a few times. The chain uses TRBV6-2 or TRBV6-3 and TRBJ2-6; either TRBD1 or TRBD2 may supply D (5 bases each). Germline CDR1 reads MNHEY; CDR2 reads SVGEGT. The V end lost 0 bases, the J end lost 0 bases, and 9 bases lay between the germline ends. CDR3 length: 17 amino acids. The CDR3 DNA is TGTGCCAGCAGTTACTCGGGGGACGGCTCTGGGGCCAACGTCCTGACTTTC. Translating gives CASSYSGDGSGANVLTF.

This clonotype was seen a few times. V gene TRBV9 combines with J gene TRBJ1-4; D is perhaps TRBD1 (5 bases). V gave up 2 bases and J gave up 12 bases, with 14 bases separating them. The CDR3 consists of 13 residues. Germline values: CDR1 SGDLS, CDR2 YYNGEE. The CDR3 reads CASSVGERMELFF. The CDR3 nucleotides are TGTGCCAGCAGCGTGGGGGAAAGGATGGAACTGTTTTTT.

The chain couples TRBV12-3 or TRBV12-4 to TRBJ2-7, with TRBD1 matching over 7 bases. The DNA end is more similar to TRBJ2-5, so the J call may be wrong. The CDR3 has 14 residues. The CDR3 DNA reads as TGTGCCAGCAGTTCAGAACAGGGGCCAGAGACCCAGTACTTC. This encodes CASSSEQGPETQYF.

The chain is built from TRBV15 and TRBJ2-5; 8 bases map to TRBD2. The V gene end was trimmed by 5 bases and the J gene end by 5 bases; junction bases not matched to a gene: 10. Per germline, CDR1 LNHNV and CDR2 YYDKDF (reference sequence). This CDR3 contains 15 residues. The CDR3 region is CATSGLAGPRETQYF. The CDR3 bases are TGTGCCACCAGCGGGCTAGCGGGCCCGCGGGAGACCCAGTACTTC.

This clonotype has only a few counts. CDR3 amino acids: CASSVQGATPIDTQYF. CDR3 nucleotides: TGTGCCAGCAGTGTACAGGGGGCCACACCGATAGATACGCAGTATTTT. The rearrangement joins TRBV12-3 or TRBV12-4 to TRBJ2-3; TRBD1 matches 9 bases. The V segment lost 5 bases and the J segment 5 bases; nucleotides outside the gene matches: 11. The CDR3 runs 16 residues.

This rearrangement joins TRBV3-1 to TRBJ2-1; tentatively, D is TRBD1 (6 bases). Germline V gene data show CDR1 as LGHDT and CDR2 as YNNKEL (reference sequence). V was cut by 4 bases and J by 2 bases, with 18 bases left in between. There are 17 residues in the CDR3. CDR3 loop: CASSPRDKARAYNEQFF. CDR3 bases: TGTGCCAGCAGCCCCAGGGACAAGGCGAGAGCCTACAATGAGCAGTTCTTC.

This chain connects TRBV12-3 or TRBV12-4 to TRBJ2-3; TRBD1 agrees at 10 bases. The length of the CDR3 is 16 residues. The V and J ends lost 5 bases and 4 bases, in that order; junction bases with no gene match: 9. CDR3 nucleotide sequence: TGTGCCAGCAGTATCCGACAGGGGGCTTTGGCAGATACGCAGTATTTT. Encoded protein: CASSIRQGALADTQYF.

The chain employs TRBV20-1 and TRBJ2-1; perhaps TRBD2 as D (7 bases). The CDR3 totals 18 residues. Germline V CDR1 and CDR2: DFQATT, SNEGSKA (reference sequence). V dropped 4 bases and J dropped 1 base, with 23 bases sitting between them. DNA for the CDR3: TGCAGTGCTACCCTCCGGGGCGGAGGGAGGGGGTCCTACAATGAGCAGTTCTTC. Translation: CSATLRGGGRGSYNEQFF.

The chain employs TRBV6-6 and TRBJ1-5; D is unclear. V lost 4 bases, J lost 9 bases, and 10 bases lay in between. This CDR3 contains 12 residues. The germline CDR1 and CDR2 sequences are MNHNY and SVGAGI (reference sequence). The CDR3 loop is CASSSYGGPQHF. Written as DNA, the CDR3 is TGTGCCAGCAGTTCTTACGGTGGGCCCCAGCATTTT.

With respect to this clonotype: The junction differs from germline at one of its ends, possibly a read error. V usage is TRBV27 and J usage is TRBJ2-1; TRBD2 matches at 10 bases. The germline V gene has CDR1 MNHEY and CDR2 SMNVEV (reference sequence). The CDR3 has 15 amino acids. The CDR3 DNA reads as TGTGCCGGCAGTAAACTAGCGGGGAGATACAATGAGCAGTTCTTC. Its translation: CAGSKLAGRYNEQFF.